This TCR beta chain was found in a study of tumor-infiltrating lymphocytes in primary liver carcinoma. Study background: Tumor lesions were T1-T3 N0M0 and spanned roughly 4.2 to 11 cm.

With respect to this clonotype: Its antigen is unidentified. The junction departs from the called germline gene at one end, perhaps through a read error.

From 20-30 mg of unsorted bulk tissue, DNA and RNA were co-extracted together. Chronic HBV infection, untreated so far, was present in the patients. Points from the study as a whole: Overlap in tumor-adjacent and tumor-blood pairs fell below that of tumor region pairs.

CDR1 and CDR2 (germline): SGHAT, FQNNGV. This CDR3 region has 15 residues. TCR beta cDNA was reverse-transcribed from 500 to 550 ng of total RNA. The reaction used a constant-region primer and ProtoScript II reverse transcriptase. A slightly modified ARM-PCR protocol with three nested multiplex PCR rounds produced these TCR beta libraries. A C-beta reverse primer was combined with TRBV1-TRBV30 forward primers in the first two PCR rounds, and each round had approximately 9 cycles. TCRdb reprocessed the multiplex PCR reads via MiXCR and lists one record per CDR3 protein. Of 100,000 or so distinct CDR3 sequences listed, roughly 80% were seen once; the top ten hold around 21%.

The specimen sequenced was liver tumor tissue from sampling region 3. This sample's subset: tumor region T3, left-lateral pole. The chain uses TRBV11-2 and TRBJ2-4; D not certain. The sequence was obtained from a man aged 35 to 55 with primary liver carcinoma and hepatitis B virus infection. CDR3 amino acids: CASATSALAKNFQYF. In DNA, the CDR3 is TGTGCCAGCGCCACTTCGGCGTTAGCCAAAAACTTTCAGTACTTC.